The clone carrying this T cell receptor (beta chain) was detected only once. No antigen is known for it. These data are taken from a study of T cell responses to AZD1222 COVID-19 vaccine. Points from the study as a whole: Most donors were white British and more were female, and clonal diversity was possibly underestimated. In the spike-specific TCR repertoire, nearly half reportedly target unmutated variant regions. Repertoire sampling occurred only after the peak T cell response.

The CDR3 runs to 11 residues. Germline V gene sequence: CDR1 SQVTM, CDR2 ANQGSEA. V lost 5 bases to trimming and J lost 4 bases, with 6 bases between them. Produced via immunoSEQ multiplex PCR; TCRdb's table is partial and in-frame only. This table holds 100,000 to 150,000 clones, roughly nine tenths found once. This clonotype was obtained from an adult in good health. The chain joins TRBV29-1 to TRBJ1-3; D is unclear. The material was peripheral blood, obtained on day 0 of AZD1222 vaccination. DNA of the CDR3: TGCAGCGTTACTTCCGGAAACACCATATATTTT. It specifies CSVTSGNTIYF.